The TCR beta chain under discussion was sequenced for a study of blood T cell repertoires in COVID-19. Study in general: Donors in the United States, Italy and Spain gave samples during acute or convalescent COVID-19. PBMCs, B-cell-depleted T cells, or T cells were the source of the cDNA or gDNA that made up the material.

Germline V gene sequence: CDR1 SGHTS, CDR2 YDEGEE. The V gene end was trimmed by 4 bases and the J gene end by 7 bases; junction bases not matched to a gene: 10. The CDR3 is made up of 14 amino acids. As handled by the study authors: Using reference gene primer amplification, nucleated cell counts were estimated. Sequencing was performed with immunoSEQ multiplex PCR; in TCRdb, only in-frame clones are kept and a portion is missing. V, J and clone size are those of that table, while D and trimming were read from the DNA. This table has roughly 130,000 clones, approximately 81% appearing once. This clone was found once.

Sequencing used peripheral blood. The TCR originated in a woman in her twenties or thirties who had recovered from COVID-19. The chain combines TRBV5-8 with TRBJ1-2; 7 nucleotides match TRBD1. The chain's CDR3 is CASSPTRGATGYTF. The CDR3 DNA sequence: TGTGCCAGCAGCCCCACCAGGGGGGCTACTGGCTACACCTTC.